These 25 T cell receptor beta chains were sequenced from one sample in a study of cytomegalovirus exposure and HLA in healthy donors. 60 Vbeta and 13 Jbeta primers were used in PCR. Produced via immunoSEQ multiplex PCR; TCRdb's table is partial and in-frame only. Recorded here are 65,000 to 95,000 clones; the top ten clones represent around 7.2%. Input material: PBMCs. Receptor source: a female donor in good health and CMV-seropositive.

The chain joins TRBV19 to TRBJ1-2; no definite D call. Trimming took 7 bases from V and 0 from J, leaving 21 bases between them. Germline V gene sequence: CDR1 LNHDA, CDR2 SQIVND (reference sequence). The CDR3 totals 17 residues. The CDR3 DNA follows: TGTGCCAGTACCGCTTTGACTTCCCGGAGCGCTAACTATGGCTACACCTTC. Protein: CASTALTSRSANYGYTF.

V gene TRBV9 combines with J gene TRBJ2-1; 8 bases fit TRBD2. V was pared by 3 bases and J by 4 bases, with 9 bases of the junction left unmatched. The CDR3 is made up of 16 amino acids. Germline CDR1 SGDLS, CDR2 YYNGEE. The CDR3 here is CASSGPQSGGYNEQFF. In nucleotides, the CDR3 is TGTGCCAGCAGCGGACCCCAGAGCGGGGGTTACAATGAGCAGTTCTTC.

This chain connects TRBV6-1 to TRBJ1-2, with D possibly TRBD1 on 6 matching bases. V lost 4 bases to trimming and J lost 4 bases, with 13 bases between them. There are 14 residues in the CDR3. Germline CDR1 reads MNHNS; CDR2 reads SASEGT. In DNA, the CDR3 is TGTGCCAGCAGTGGCGACAGGAGAAGCTATGGCTACACCTTC. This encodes CASSGDRRSYGYTF.

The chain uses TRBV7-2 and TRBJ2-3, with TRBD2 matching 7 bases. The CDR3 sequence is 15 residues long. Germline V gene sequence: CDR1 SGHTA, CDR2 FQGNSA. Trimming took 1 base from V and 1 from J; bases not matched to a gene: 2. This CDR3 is CASSLDAGGTDTQYF. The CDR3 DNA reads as TGTGCCAGCAGCTTAGATGCGGGGGGCACAGATACGCAGTATTTT.

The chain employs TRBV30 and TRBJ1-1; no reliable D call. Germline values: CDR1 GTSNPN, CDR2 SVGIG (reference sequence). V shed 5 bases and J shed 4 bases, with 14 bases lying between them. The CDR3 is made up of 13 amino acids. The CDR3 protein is CAWVTSGSTEAFF. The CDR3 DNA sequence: TGTGCCTGGGTGACGTCGGGGAGCACTGAAGCTTTCTTT.

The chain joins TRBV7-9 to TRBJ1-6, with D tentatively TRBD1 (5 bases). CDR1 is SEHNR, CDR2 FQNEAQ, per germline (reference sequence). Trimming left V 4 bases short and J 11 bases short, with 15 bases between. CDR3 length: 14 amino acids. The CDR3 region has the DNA TGTGCCAGCAGCTCTGGACAAAACCGTCCACCCCTCCACTTT. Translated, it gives CASSSGQNRPPLHF.

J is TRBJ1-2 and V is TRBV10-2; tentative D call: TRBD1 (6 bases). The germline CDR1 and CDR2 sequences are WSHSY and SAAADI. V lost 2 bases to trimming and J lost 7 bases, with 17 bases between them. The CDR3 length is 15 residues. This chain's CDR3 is CASSEPQDRLGGYTF. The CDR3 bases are TGCGCCAGCAGTGAGCCCCAAGACAGGTTGGGTGGCTACACCTTC.

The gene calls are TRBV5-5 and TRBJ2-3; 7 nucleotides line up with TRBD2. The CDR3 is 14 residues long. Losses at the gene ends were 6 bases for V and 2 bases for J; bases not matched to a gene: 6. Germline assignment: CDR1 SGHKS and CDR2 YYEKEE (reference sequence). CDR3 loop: CASTWDYSTDTQYF. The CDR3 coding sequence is TGTGCCAGCACCTGGGACTATTCCACAGATACGCAGTATTTT.

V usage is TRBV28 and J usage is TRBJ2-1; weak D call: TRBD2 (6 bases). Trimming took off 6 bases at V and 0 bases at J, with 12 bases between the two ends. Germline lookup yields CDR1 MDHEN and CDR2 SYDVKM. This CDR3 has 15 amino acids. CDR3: CASSPTRSSYNEQFF. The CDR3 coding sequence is TGTGCCAGCAGCCCGACTAGGAGCTCCTACAATGAGCAGTTCTTC.

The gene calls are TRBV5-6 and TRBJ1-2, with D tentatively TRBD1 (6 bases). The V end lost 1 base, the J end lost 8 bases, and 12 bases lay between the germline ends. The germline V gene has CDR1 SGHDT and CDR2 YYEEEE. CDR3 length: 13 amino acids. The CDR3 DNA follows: TGTGCCAGCAGCTTGCCCGGGACACTAGGCTACACCTTC. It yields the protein CASSLPGTLGYTF.

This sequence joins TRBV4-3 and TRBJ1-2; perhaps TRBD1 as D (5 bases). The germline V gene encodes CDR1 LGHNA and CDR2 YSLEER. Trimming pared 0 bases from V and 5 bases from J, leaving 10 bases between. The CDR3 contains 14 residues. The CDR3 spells CASSQDSGRYGYTF. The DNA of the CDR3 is TGCGCCAGCAGCCAAGATTCAGGGAGGTATGGCTACACCTTC.

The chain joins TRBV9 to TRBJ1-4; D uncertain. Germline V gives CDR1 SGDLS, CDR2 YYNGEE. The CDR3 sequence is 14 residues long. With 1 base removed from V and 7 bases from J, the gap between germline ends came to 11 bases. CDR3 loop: CASSVSGMGEKLFF. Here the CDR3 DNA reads TGTGCCAGCAGCGTATCCGGGATGGGTGAAAAACTGTTTTTT.

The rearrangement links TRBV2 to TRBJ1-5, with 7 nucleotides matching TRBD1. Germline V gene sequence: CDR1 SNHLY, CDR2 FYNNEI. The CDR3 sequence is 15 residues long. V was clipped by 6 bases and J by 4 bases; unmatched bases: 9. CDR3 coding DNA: TGTGCCAGCAGGAGACAGGGCCAGAATAATCAGCCCCAGCATTTT. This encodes CASRRQGQNNQPQHF.

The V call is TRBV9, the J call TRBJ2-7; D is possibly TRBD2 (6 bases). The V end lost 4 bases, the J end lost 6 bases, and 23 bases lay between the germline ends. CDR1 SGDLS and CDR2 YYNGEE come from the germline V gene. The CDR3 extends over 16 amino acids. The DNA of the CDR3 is TGTGCCAGCAGCAGGAAGGGCGGGGACGCGGCAGGCGAGCAGTACTTC. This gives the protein CASSRKGGDAAGEQYF.

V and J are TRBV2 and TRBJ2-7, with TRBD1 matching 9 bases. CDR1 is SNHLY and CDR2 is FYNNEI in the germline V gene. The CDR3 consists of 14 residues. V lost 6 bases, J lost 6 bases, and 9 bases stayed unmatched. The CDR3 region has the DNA TGTGCCAGCAGAGGGGACAGGGTCTTACTCGAGCAGTACTTC. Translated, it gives CASRGDRVLLEQYF.

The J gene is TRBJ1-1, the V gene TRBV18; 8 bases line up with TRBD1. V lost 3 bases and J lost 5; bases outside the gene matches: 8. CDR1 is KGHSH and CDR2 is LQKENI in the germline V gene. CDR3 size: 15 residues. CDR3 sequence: CASSPRTGTRTEAFF. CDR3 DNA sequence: TGTGCCAGCTCACCTCGGACAGGGACGAGAACTGAAGCTTTCTTT.

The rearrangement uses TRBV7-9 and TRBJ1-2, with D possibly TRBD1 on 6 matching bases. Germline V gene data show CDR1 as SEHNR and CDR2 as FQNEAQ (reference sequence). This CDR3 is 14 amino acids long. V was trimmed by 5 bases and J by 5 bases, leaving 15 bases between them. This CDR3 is CASSQTGREYGYTF. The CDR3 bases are TGTGCCAGCAGCCAAACAGGGAGAGAGTATGGCTACACCTTC. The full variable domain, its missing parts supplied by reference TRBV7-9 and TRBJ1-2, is DTGVSQNPRHKITKRGQNVTFRCDPISEHNRLYWYRQTLGQGPEFLTYFQNEAQLEKSRLLSDRFSAERPKGSFSTLEIQRTEQGDSAMYLCASSQTGREYGYTFGSGTRLTVV.

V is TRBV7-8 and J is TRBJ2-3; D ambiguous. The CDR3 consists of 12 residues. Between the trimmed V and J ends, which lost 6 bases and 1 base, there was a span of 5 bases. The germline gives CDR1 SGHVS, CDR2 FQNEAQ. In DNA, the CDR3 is TGTGCCAGCAGTCCAGGCACAGATACGCAGTATTTT. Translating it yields CASSPGTDTQYF.

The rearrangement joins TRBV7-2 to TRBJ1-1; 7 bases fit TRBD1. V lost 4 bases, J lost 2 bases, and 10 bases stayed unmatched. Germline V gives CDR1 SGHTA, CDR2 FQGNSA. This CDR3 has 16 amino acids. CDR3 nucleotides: TGTGCCAGCAGCTCCATTAACAGGGGCTCCAACACTGAAGCTTTCTTT. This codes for CASSSINRGSNTEAFF.

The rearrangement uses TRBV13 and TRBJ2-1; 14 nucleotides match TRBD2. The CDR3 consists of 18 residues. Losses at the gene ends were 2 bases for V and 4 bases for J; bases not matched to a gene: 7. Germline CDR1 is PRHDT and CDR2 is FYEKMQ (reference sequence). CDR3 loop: CASSLKSGTSGGYNEQFF. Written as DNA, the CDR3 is TGTGCCAGCAGCTTAAAATCCGGGACTAGCGGGGGATACAATGAGCAGTTCTTC.

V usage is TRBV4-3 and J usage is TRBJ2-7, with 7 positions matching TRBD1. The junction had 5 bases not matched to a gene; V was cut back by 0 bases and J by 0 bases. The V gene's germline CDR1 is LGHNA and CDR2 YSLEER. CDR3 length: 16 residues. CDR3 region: CASSQDLGDSSYEQYF. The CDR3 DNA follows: TGCGCCAGCAGCCAAGATCTTGGGGACAGCTCCTACGAGCAGTACTTC.

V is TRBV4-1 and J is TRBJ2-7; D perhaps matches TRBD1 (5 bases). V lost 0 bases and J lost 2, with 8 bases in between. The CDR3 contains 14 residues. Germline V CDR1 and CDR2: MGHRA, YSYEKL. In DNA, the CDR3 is TGCGCCAGCAGCCAAGAAGCACAGGCCTACGAGCAGTACTTC. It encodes CASSQEAQAYEQYF.

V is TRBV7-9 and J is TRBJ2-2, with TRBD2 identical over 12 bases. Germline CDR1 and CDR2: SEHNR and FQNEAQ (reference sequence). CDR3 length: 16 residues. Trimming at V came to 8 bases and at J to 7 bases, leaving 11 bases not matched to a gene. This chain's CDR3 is CASQHPLAGGFGELFF. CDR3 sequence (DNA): TGTGCCAGCCAGCATCCTCTAGCGGGAGGGTTCGGGGAGCTGTTTTTT.

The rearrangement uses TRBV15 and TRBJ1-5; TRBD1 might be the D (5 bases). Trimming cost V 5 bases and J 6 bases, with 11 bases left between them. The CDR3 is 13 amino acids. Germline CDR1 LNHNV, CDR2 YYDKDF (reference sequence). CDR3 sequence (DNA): TGTGCCACCAGCCAGGGTTTGGGTCAGCCCCAGCATTTT. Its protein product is CATSQGLGQPQHF. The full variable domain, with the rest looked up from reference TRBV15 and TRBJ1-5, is DAMVIQNPRYQVTQFGKPVTLSCSQTLNHNVMYWYQQKSSQAPKLLFHYYDKDFNNEADTPDNFQSRRPNTSFCFLDIRSPGLGDTAMYLCATSQGLGQPQHFGDGTRLSIL.

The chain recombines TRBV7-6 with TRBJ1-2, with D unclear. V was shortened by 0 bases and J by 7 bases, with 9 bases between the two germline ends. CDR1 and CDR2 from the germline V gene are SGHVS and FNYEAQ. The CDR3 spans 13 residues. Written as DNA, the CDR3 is TGTGCCAGCAGCTTAGCGCACGGAGGTGGCTACACCTTC. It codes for CASSLAHGGGYTF.